The next 5 T cell receptor beta chains were all read from a single sample in a study of T cell responses to AZD1222 COVID-19 vaccine. Produced via immunoSEQ multiplex PCR; TCRdb's table is partial and in-frame only. The data show about 97,000 clones, about 88% seen once. The material sequenced was peripheral blood, taken on day 0 of AZD1222 vaccination. Every receptor here comes from an adult in good health.

This chain links TRBV18 with TRBJ1-2; possible D gene TRBD1, 6 bases. V lost 3 bases to trimming and J lost 2 bases, with 10 bases between them. This CDR3 is built from 14 residues. CDR1 and CDR2 (germline): KGHSH, LQKENI. CDR3 nucleotide sequence: TGTGCCAGCTCACCGGAAGGGGGAAACTATGGCTACACCTTC. Translating gives CASSPEGGNYGYTF.

This chain joins TRBV7-9 and TRBJ2-1; D is uncertain. Germline V gene lookup returns CDR1 SEHNR and CDR2 FQNEAQ (reference sequence). The CDR3 consists of 14 residues. Trimming took off 5 bases at V and 0 bases at J, with 8 bases between the two ends. The CDR3 protein is CASSNGNSYNEQFF. The CDR3 DNA is TGTGCCAGCAGCAATGGGAACTCCTACAATGAGCAGTTCTTC.

This clone appeared a single time. V gene TRBV24-1 combines with J gene TRBJ1-1; D is perhaps TRBD1 (5 bases). This CDR3 spans 14 amino acids. With 4 bases removed from V and 2 bases from J, the gap between germline ends came to 10 bases. Germline CDR1 is KGHDR and CDR2 is SFDVKD. The CDR3 sequence is CATSESDRNTEAFF. In DNA form, the CDR3 reads TGTGCCACCAGTGAGTCTGACAGAAACACTGAAGCTTTCTTT.

CDR3 in DNA: TGTGCCAGCAGACGACGGGGACAGGGTAACGAAAAACTGTTTTTT. The encoded protein is CASRRRGQGNEKLFF. V usage is TRBV6-5 and J usage is TRBJ1-4, with 9 bases identical to TRBD1. CDR1 and CDR2 (germline): MNHEY, SVGAGI. The length of the CDR3 is 15 residues. The junction had 10 bases not matched to a gene; V was cut back by 6 bases and J by 8 bases.

This clone has a single count. The chain joins TRBV30 to TRBJ1-2; D not resolved. Germline CDR1 is GTSNPN and CDR2 is SVGIG (reference sequence). This CDR3 is 11 amino acids long. The germline V and J ends were trimmed by 5 bases and 1 base, with 5 bases remaining between them. CDR3 amino acids: CAWAINYGYTF. The CDR3 DNA sequence: TGTGCCTGGGCAATTAACTATGGCTACACCTTC.